The source of this TCR beta chain is a study of blood T cell repertoires in COVID-19. The length of the CDR3 is 15 residues. CDR1 is SNHLY and CDR2 is FYNNEI in the germline V gene. V was trimmed by 8 bases and J by 4 bases, leaving 18 bases between them. Clones were sequenced by immunoSEQ multiplex PCR, and TCRdb holds only the in-frame ones, with some missing. This table has around 250,000 clones, around 81% appearing once. This sequence joins TRBV2 and TRBJ2-1; D may be TRBD1 (6 bases). What was sequenced was peripheral blood. This TCR derives from a man aged 25 to 40 who had recovered from COVID-19. CDR3 nucleotides: TGTGCCAGCCACAGGTGGGACACCACTTACAATGAGCAGTTCTTC. Encoded protein: CASHRWDTTYNEQFF.